This T cell receptor beta chain is drawn from a study of blood T cell repertoires in COVID-19. At the level of the study: Sites in the United States, Italy and Spain provided acute and convalescent COVID-19 samples. T cells, B-cell-depleted T cells, or PBMCs provided the cDNA or gDNA that served as material.

Per the study methods: Estimation of nucleated cell counts was performed using reference gene primer amplification. Assay used: immunoSEQ multiplex PCR; TCRdb lists only in-frame clones, some missing. The V and J calls and the clone size are those of that table, but D and trimming were determined from the DNA. The table has 200,000 to 250,000 clones, around 80% seen once. CDR1 and CDR2 (germline): MNHEY, SVGAGI. The CDR3 loop spans 13 amino acids. The ends lost 5 bases at V and 3 bases at J; junction bases unmatched: 2. The sequenced sample consisted of peripheral blood. The sequence was obtained from a man aged 50-59 years with active or convalescent COVID-19. This chain uses TRBV6-5 with TRBJ1-2; the match to TRBD1 covers 8 bases. The CDR3 loop reads CASSQGADYGYTF. CDR3 bases: TGTGCCAGCAGTCAGGGGGCGGACTATGGCTACACCTTC.